Following are 25 T cell receptor beta chains from one sample sequenced in a study of shared clonotypes between healthy human individuals. Repertoires were generated with immunoSEQ multiplex PCR, while TCRdb's copy carries only in-frame clones and drops some. The sample lists approximately 1.4 million clones; about 98% were seen once. The material sequenced was naive CD4+ T cells sorted from blood. Subset here: CD45RA+ positively selected. The receptors were gathered from a man between 25 and 39 years old in good health.

This rearrangement joins TRBV15 to TRBJ1-5; D not resolved. Trimming stripped 0 bases from V and 4 bases from J, with 10 bases between. The CDR3 totals 15 residues. CDR1 and CDR2 (germline): LNHNV, YYDKDF (reference sequence). The CDR3 DNA reads as TGTGCCACCAGCAGAGATAGGAAAGAGAATCAGCCCCAGCATTTT. Amino acid sequence: CATSRDRKENQPQHF.

This clone appeared once. This chain uses TRBV9 with TRBJ2-7; D remains ambiguous. From germline, CDR1 is SGDLS and CDR2 YYNGEE. The CDR3 loop spans 15 amino acids. V lost 3 bases to trimming and J lost 5 bases, with 18 bases between them. The CDR3 loop reads CASSGHPRLADEQYF. The CDR3 DNA sequence: TGTGCCAGCAGCGGACATCCGAGGCTCGCCGACGAGCAGTACTTC.

The chain joins TRBV19 to TRBJ1-2; D is possibly TRBD1 (6 bases). In germline, CDR1 is LNHDA, CDR2 SQIVND (reference sequence). CDR3 length: 15 residues. The V end lost 5 bases, the J end lost 4 bases, and 17 bases lay between the germline ends. The chain's CDR3 is CASSVLQGLGYGYTF. CDR3 sequence (DNA): TGTGCCAGTAGTGTCCTACAGGGTTTGGGCTATGGCTACACCTTC.

J is TRBJ2-2 and V is TRBV6-1; the D gene is possibly TRBD2 (6 bases). Trimming cost V 4 bases and J 2 bases, with 11 bases left between them. The germline V gene has CDR1 MNHNS and CDR2 SASEGT. The CDR3 has 15 residues. CDR3 DNA sequence: TGTGCCAGCAGTGCAGCTAGCGCAAACACCGGGGAGCTGTTTTTT. Its translation is CASSAASANTGELFF.

The genes are TRBV7-9 and TRBJ2-7; D tentatively reads TRBD1 or TRBD2 (5 bases each). The CDR3 runs to 18 residues. Germline CDR1 and CDR2: SEHNR and FQNEAQ (reference sequence). V was trimmed by 11 bases and J by 0 bases, leaving 29 bases between them. CDR3 DNA sequence: TGTGCCGCATTCATCTTTAGGGACCCACGGCCCCTCTCCTACGAGCAGTACTTC. As protein: CAAFIFRDPRPLSYEQYF.

The rearrangement uses TRBV28 and TRBJ1-1; D gene ambiguous. The CDR3 is 14 residues long. V lost 4 bases, J lost 1 base, and 10 bases lay in between. The germline V gene has CDR1 MDHEN and CDR2 SYDVKM. The CDR3 is CASSWTLQNTEAFF. DNA of the CDR3: TGTGCCAGCAGTTGGACTCTTCAGAACACTGAAGCTTTCTTT.

CDR3 coding DNA: TGTGCCAGTAGTATAGAACCCGGACGGGGAGGGCAGCCCCAGCATTTT. Translating it yields CASSIEPGRGGQPQHF. The chain has TRBV19 and TRBJ1-5; no definite D call. Trimming stripped 0 bases from V and 7 bases from J, with 16 bases between. Germline V gene sequence: CDR1 LNHDA, CDR2 SQIVND (reference sequence). This CDR3 is 16 amino acids long.

This rearrangement joins TRBV2 to TRBJ2-1; D perhaps matches TRBD1 (6 bases). The length of the CDR3 is 15 residues. The germline V and J ends were trimmed by 2 bases and 5 bases, with 13 bases remaining between them. Per the germline V gene, CDR1 is SNHLY and CDR2 is FYNNEI. CDR3 in amino acids: CASSELGALDNEQFF. DNA of the CDR3: TGTGCCAGCAGTGAATTGGGGGCTTTAGACAATGAGCAGTTCTTC.

This chain uses TRBV11-2 with TRBJ1-3; D is unresolved. The CDR3 loop spans 12 amino acids. With 3 bases removed from V and 4 bases from J, the gap between germline ends came to 4 bases. CDR1 SGHAT and CDR2 FQNNGV come from the germline V gene. This CDR3 reads CASSFRGNTIYF. In DNA, the CDR3 is TGTGCCAGCAGCTTCCGGGGAAACACCATATATTTT.

The genes are TRBV5-5 and TRBJ2-2; 10 bases map to TRBD1. Trimming removed 0 bases from V and 4 bases from J; junction bases left unmatched: 0. CDR1 SGHKS and CDR2 YYEKEE come from the germline V gene (reference sequence). The CDR3 sequence is 15 residues long. Written as DNA, the CDR3 is TGTGCCAGCAGCTTGGGGACAGGGGGCACCGGGGAGCTGTTTTTT. This sequence encodes CASSLGTGGTGELFF. The variable domain in full, completed from reference TRBV5-5 and TRBJ2-2, reads DAGVTQSPTHLIKTRGQQVTLRCSPISGHKSVSWYQQVLGQGPQFIFQYYEKEERGRGNFPDRFSARQFPNYSSELNVNALLLGDSALYLCASSLGTGGTGELFFGEGSRLTVL.

This clone was counted a single time. This chain uses TRBV5-4 with TRBJ1-2, with 7 bases fitting TRBD1. After removal of 6 bases from V and 6 bases from J, the junction contained 14 bases not matched to a gene. The CDR3 has 15 amino acids. Germline V gene data show CDR1 as SGHNT and CDR2 as YYREEE (reference sequence). The CDR3 sequence: CASTNSGTALHGYTF. CDR3 in DNA: TGTGCCAGCACCAACTCCGGGACAGCACTTCATGGCTACACCTTC.

This clone has a single count. The CDR3 sequence: CASSVGNNEQFF. DNA of the CDR3: TGTGCCAGCAGTGTAGGGAACAATGAGCAGTTCTTC. This sequence joins TRBV6-1 and TRBJ2-1; D uncertain. Germline V CDR1 and CDR2: MNHNS, SASEGT. The V end was cut by 4 bases, the J end by 5 bases, with 6 bases between. CDR3 length equals 12 residues.

V and J are TRBV5-1 and TRBJ1-5; TRBD1 matches 8 bases. Trimming took 5 bases from V and 6 from J; bases not matched to a gene: 7. CDR3 length equals 14 residues. The germline V gene encodes CDR1 SGHRS and CDR2 YFSETQ. CDR3 sequence (DNA): TGCGCCAGCAGTCCAACAGGGGGAGGTCAGCCCCAGCATTTT. Its protein product is CASSPTGGGQPQHF.

Regarding this clone: Other DNA sequences within the sample encode an identical CDR3. The V gene is TRBV9, the J gene TRBJ2-3, with no clear D. V lost 4 bases, J lost 2 bases, and 5 bases lay in between. The CDR3 totals 12 residues. Germline values: CDR1 SGDLS, CDR2 YYNGEE. CDR3 coding DNA: TGTGCCAGCAGCCCTCACACAGATACGCAGTATTTT. Its translation: CASSPHTDTQYF.

J is TRBJ2-3 and V is TRBV6-5; D not certain. V gave up 0 bases and J gave up 4 bases, with 8 bases separating them. The germline V gene encodes CDR1 MNHEY and CDR2 SVGAGI. CDR3 size: 14 residues. CDR3 residues: CASSYSKVSDTQYF. In nucleotides, the CDR3 is TGTGCCAGCAGTTACTCGAAAGTTTCAGATACGCAGTATTTT.

Here the CDR3 DNA reads TGCGCCAGCAGCCAAGAGGGGAGGGGGTCTCCTGGAAACACCATATATTTT. It codes for CASSQEGRGSPGNTIYF. V usage is TRBV4-3 and J usage is TRBJ1-3, with D tentatively TRBD1 (6 bases). This CDR3 contains 17 residues. V lost 0 bases to trimming and J lost 2 bases, with 14 bases between them. CDR1 LGHNA and CDR2 YSLEER come from the germline V gene.

This chain links TRBV2 with TRBJ2-2; the D gene is possibly TRBD1 (6 bases). Germline loops: CDR1 SNHLY, CDR2 FYNNEI. This CDR3 is built from 15 residues. V gave up 6 bases and J gave up 3 bases, with 14 bases separating them. The CDR3 spells CASRRATGDTGELFF. In DNA form, the CDR3 reads TGTGCCAGCAGGAGGGCGACAGGAGACACCGGGGAGCTGTTTTTT.

V gene TRBV5-6 combines with J gene TRBJ1-5; 10 bases fit TRBD1. Unmatched junction bases numbered 11, after V lost 4 bases and J lost 1 base. The germline CDR1 and CDR2 sequences are SGHDT and YYEEEE. This CDR3 contains 18 residues. The CDR3 here is CASSNRDRGLISNQPQHF. The CDR3 DNA reads TGTGCCAGCAGCAACCGGGACAGGGGACTTATCAGCAATCAGCCCCAGCATTTT.

The chain employs TRBV11-2 and TRBJ2-7, with 7 bases matching TRBD2. From germline, CDR1 is SGHAT and CDR2 FQNNGV. The CDR3 is made up of 16 amino acids. With 1 base clipped from V and 0 bases from J, the junction kept 6 bases outside the gene matches. CDR3 bases: TGTGCCAGCAGCTTAGCGAGTGGCGGGAGCTCCTACGAGCAGTACTTC. This codes for CASSLASGGSSYEQYF.

V gene TRBV15 combines with J gene TRBJ1-2, with D possibly TRBD1 on 5 matching bases. Germline V gives CDR1 LNHNV, CDR2 YYDKDF (reference sequence). Trimming left V 0 bases short and J 8 bases short, with 13 bases between. This CDR3 is 14 amino acids long. Here the CDR3 DNA reads TGTGCCACCAGCAGAGAAGGCAGGGCTAACGGCTACACCTTC. It yields the protein CATSREGRANGYTF.

The V gene is TRBV25-1, the J gene TRBJ1-2; D is perhaps TRBD1 (5 bases). Looked up from germline, CDR1 is MGHDK and CDR2 is SYGVNS. The V end was cut by 3 bases, the J end by 6 bases, with 11 bases between. The CDR3 spans 13 residues. The DNA of the CDR3 is TGTGCCAGCAGTGATGGAGGGGCGGATGGCTACACCTTC. This encodes CASSDGGADGYTF.

The chain combines TRBV9 with TRBJ2-3, with 13 bases lining up with TRBD2. Losses at the gene ends were 4 bases for V and 4 bases for J; bases not matched to a gene: 12. The CDR3 runs 18 residues. Germline assignment: CDR1 SGDLS and CDR2 YYNGEE. The CDR3 spells CASSLAGLAGVSPDTQYF. CDR3 in DNA: TGTGCCAGCAGCTTGGCAGGACTAGCGGGAGTTAGTCCAGATACGCAGTATTTT.

Points on this clone: A junction end diverges from the germline sequence, so it may reflect a read error. This chain connects TRBV4-1 to TRBJ2-7; D not resolved. CDR3 length: 15 residues. Germline values: CDR1 MGHRA, CDR2 YSYEKL. The CDR3 is CASSQERLVSNEQYF. Written as DNA, the CDR3 is TGCGCCAGCAGCCAAGAAAGGCTAGTCTCCAACGAGCAGTACTTC.

The chain links TRBV2 to TRBJ1-4; 9 bases line up with TRBD1. Germline V gene data show CDR1 as SNHLY and CDR2 as FYNNEI. The CDR3 is 12 residues long. The J segment lost 12 bases and the V segment lost 7 bases, leaving 6 bases of the junction unmatched. This CDR3 is CASTGTGWELFF. The CDR3, as DNA: TGTGCCAGCACCGGGACAGGGTGGGAACTGTTTTTT.

This clone has only one observation. The chain carries TRBV9 and TRBJ2-1; 8 bases align to TRBD2. Losses at the gene ends were 5 bases for V and 4 bases for J; bases not matched to a gene: 17. CDR1 is SGDLS and CDR2 is YYNGEE in the germline V gene. The CDR3 contains 18 residues. CDR3 nucleotides: TGTGCCAGCAGTCGTAGAGTGTCGCGGGAGGACACTTACAATGAGCAGTTCTTC. Amino acid sequence: CASSRRVSREDTYNEQFF. Full variable domain (outside the CDR3, taken from reference TRBV9 and TRBJ2-1): DSGVTQTPKHLITATGQRVTLRCSPRSGDLSVYWYQQSLDQGLQFLIQYYNGEERAKGNILERFSAQQFPDLHSELNLSSLELGDSALYFCASSRRVSREDTYNEQFFGPGTRLTVL.